This passage covers 19 T cell receptor beta chains from one sample sequenced in a study of human T cells and chemical hapten exposure. Time point specified: patch test 1, 2 weeks after DPC sensitization. The treatment is: therapeutic diphenylcyclopropenone sensitization with weekly scalp DPC. TCRdb reanalysed the RACE reads using MiXCR and keeps one entry per CDR3 protein. The sample holds under 65,000 distinct CDR3 sequences, 9.3% seen once. This material consisted of whole blood, taken in connection with sensitization to the hapten diphenylcyclopropenone (DPC). The receptors originated from a woman aged 50 to 60 with alopecia areata. Some clones in this sample may be carry-over from other donors' samples.

At least ten counts were recorded for this clonotype. V and J are TRBV7-9 and TRBJ2-1; possible D gene TRBD1, 5 bases. Trimming shortened V by 4 bases and J by 15 bases, and 16 bases separated the two germline ends. The CDR3 covers 12 residues. Germline lookup yields CDR1 SEHNR and CDR2 FQNEAQ (reference sequence). CDR3 residues: CASSSVSGHRFF. CDR3 in DNA: TGTGCCAGCAGCTCCGTCTCCGGACACCGGTTCTTC. The whole variable domain, filled in from reference TRBV7-9 and TRBJ2-1, reads DTGVSQNPRHKITKRGQNVTFRCDPISEHNRLYWYRQTLGQGPEFLTYFQNEAQLEKSRLLSDRFSAERPKGSFSTLEIQRTEQGDSAMYLCASSSVSGHRFFGPGTRLTVL.

This clonotype was detected many times. The chain joins TRBV28 to TRBJ1-2, with a tentative D call TRBD1 (6 bases). The CDR3 length is 13 residues. The germline V gene has CDR1 MDHEN and CDR2 SYDVKM. Trimming pared 6 bases from V and 4 bases from J, leaving 12 bases between. CDR3 in DNA: TGTGCCAGCAGCTCCGGACAGCTCTATGGCTACACCTTC. Protein: CASSSGQLYGYTF.

This clonotype was found many times. The V and J genes are TRBV18 and TRBJ1-1; tentatively, D is TRBD1 (6 bases). V lost 6 bases and J 3 bases, leaving 14 bases between the germline ends. The CDR3 is 14 residues long. CDR1 is KGHSH and CDR2 is LQKENI in the germline V gene. The chain's CDR3 is CASSPDRRYTEAFF. CDR3 DNA sequence: TGTGCCAGCTCCCCTGACAGGAGATACACTGAAGCTTTCTTT.

At least ten counts were recorded for this clonotype. The gene calls are TRBV7-9 and TRBJ2-5, with 8 positions matching TRBD1. The germline V gene has CDR1 SEHNR and CDR2 FQNEAQ (reference sequence). The CDR3 length is 13 residues. J was trimmed by 5 bases and V by 4 bases; bases with no gene match: 3. This chain's CDR3 is CASSSTGVETQYF. Written as DNA, the CDR3 is TGTGCCAGCAGCTCGACAGGGGTGGAGACCCAGTACTTC.

This clonotype was counted between two and nine times. V gene TRBV27 combines with J gene TRBJ1-5; 8 positions match TRBD1. The CDR3 sequence is 15 residues long. With 5 bases clipped from V and 6 bases from J, the junction kept 9 bases outside the gene matches. Germline CDR1 is MNHEY and CDR2 is SMNVEV (reference sequence). The CDR3 protein is CASSLRDRTSQPQHF. The CDR3 DNA sequence: TGTGCCAGCAGTCTCCGGGACAGGACCAGTCAGCCCCAGCATTTT.

This clonotype was seen many times. The rearrangement links TRBV30 to TRBJ2-3; D is perhaps TRBD2 (6 bases). The germline V gene has CDR1 GTSNPN and CDR2 SVGIG (reference sequence). Trimming left V 3 bases short and J 6 bases short, with 22 bases between. The CDR3 is 16 residues long. CDR3 nucleotides: TGTGCCTGGAGCCTGGGAGTGAGCCAGGAGGGGGATACGCAGTATTTT. Residues: CAWSLGVSQEGDTQYF.

This clonotype showed up many times. The V gene is TRBV11-2, the J gene TRBJ2-2; TRBD2 aligns across 11 bases. CDR1 and CDR2 (germline): SGHAT, FQNNGV. The CDR3 is 16 residues long. The V gene end was trimmed by 5 bases and the J gene end by 1 base; junction bases not matched to a gene: 3. CDR3 in amino acids: CASSKGLAVNTGELFF. In DNA form, the CDR3 reads TGTGCCAGCAGCAAGGGACTAGCGGTGAACACCGGGGAGCTGTTTTTT.

The J gene is TRBJ2-1, the V gene TRBV2, with 8 bases fitting TRBD2. The CDR3 contains 15 residues. After removal of 0 bases from V and 3 bases from J, the junction contained 1 base not matched to a gene. Looked up from germline, CDR1 is SNHLY and CDR2 is FYNNEI. The CDR3, as DNA: TGTGCCAGCAGTGAAGCCGGGACTAGCTACAATGAGCAGTTCTTC. The encoded protein is CASSEAGTSYNEQFF.

This clonotype was counted at least ten times. The chain uses TRBV12-3 or TRBV12-4 and TRBJ2-5, with D possibly matching TRBD1 (6 bases). With 1 base removed from V and 8 bases from J, the gap between germline ends came to 11 bases. There are 13 residues in the CDR3. The CDR3 is CASSLVRGSTQYF. In nucleotides, the CDR3 is TGTGCCAGCAGTTTAGTAAGGGGGTCAACCCAGTACTTC.

This clonotype showed up many times. This chain links TRBV15 with TRBJ2-2; D gene uncertain. The germline V gene encodes CDR1 LNHNV and CDR2 YYDKDF (reference sequence). The CDR3 is 12 residues long. V was cut by 1 base and J by 6 bases, with 3 bases left in between. Here the CDR3 DNA reads TGTGCCACCAGCAGAGTATCCGGGGAGCTGTTTTTT. Translating it yields CATSRVSGELFF.

This clonotype was picked up many times. This chain uses TRBV19 with TRBJ2-1; no reliable D call. The CDR3 spans 15 residues. Trimming took 2 bases from V and 7 from J, leaving 15 bases between them. Germline V gives CDR1 LNHDA, CDR2 SQIVND (reference sequence). The CDR3 reads CASSIRPNLGNEQFF. The CDR3 DNA follows: TGTGCCAGTAGTATACGGCCAAACTTGGGGAATGAGCAGTTCTTC.

This clonotype was counted at least ten times. The V call is TRBV2, the J call TRBJ2-2, with 10 bases lining up with TRBD2. Germline CDR1 is SNHLY and CDR2 is FYNNEI. After removal of 1 base from V and 6 bases from J, the junction contained 5 bases not matched to a gene. This CDR3 spans 16 amino acids. CDR3: CASSEDLAGVSGELFF. The CDR3 DNA reads as TGTGCCAGCAGTGAAGATCTAGCGGGAGTCTCCGGGGAGCTGTTTTTT.

This clonotype was counted ten times or more. The chain employs TRBV29-1 and TRBJ2-7; the match to TRBD1 covers 11 bases. CDR3 size: 15 residues. Germline CDR1 reads SQVTM; CDR2 reads ANQGSEA. V gave up 4 bases and J gave up 3 bases; unmatched junction bases: 8. Here the CDR3 reads CSVARPGQGGYEQYF. As DNA, the CDR3 is TGCAGCGTTGCTCGCCCGGGACAGGGGGGCTACGAGCAGTACTTC.

This clonotype occurred many times. The genes are TRBV28 and TRBJ2-5; D possibly corresponds to TRBD1 (8 bases). CDR3 length: 15 amino acids. Trimming removed 8 bases from V and 4 bases from J, with 20 bases in between. Germline V lookup: CDR1 MDHEN, CDR2 SYDVKM. The CDR3 loop is CASLTGQGGRETQYF. For the CDR3, the DNA is TGTGCCAGCCTTACTGGACAGGGAGGGCGAGAGACCCAGTACTTC.

At least ten counts were recorded for this clonotype. The rearrangement uses TRBV20-1 and TRBJ2-3, with TRBD2 matching over 8 bases. CDR3 length: 15 residues. Germline V gene data show CDR1 as DFQATT and CDR2 as SNEGSKA (reference sequence). After removal of 4 bases from V and 0 bases from J, the junction contained 6 bases not matched to a gene. In nucleotides, the CDR3 is TGCAGTGCTAAAAAGGCGGGGGGTAGCACAGATACGCAGTATTTT. Residues: CSAKKAGGSTDTQYF.

Many counts were recorded for this clonotype. The chain uses TRBV27 and TRBJ2-1; 10 bases map to TRBD2. This CDR3 spans 16 amino acids. The V segment lost 6 bases and the J segment 2 bases; nucleotides outside the gene matches: 7. Germline V CDR1 and CDR2: MNHEY, SMNVEV (reference sequence). The CDR3 DNA reads TGTGCCAGCAGCTTTTCCGGGACTAGCGCCTACAATGAGCAGTTCTTC. This gives the protein CASSFSGTSAYNEQFF.

J is TRBJ2-1 and V is TRBV7-9; 10 positions match TRBD2. With 6 bases clipped from V and 9 bases from J, the junction kept 5 bases outside the gene matches. CDR1 is SEHNR, CDR2 FQNEAQ, per germline (reference sequence). The CDR3 is made up of 13 amino acids. The CDR3 DNA is TGTGCCAGCAGGGAGCGGGAGGGCCGTGAGCAGTTCTTC. It codes for CASREREGREQFF.

This clonotype has at least ten counts. The chain uses TRBV5-1 and TRBJ1-2; D gene ambiguous. The CDR3 runs 13 residues. Deletions cut 0 bases from V and 5 bases from J, with 8 bases between. Germline V gene sequence: CDR1 SGHRS, CDR2 YFSETQ. The CDR3 here is CASSLVPEYGYTF. CDR3 bases: TGCGCCAGCAGCTTGGTTCCGGAGTATGGCTACACCTTC.

The V call is TRBV21-1, the J call TRBJ2-3. TRBV21-1 represents a pseudogene. The CDR3 contains 18 residues. CDR3 sequence: CASSKDEQNSTYTDTQYF. The CDR3 nucleotides are TGTGCCAGCAGCAAAGATGAGCAGAACTCGACCTACACAGATACGCAGTATTTT.